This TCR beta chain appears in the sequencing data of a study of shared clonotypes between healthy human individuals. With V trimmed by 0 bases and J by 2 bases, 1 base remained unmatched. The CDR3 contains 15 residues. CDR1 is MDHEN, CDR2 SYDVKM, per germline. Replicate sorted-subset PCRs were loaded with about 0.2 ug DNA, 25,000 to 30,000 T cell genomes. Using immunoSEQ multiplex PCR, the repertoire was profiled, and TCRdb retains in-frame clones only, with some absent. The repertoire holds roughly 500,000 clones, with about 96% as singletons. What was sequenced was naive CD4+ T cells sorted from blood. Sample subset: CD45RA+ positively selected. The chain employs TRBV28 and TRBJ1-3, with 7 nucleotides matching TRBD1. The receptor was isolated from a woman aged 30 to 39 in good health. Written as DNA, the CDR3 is TGTGCCAGCAGTTTATGGGGGACAGCTGGAAACACCATATATTTT. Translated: CASSLWGTAGNTIYF.